This TCR beta chain was documented in a study of blood T cells in healthy people across ages. The second PCR ran roughly 6 to 11 cycles with a sample-barcoded 5' primer and J-beta primers. MiXCR, applied by TCRdb to the 5' RACE reads, yields one record per CDR3 protein. The repertoire has about 1.6 million distinct CDR3 sequences, about 32% of them found once; the top ten carry about 11%. Germline V lookup: CDR1 ENHRY, CDR2 SYGVKD. Trimming pared 2 bases from V and 2 bases from J, leaving 4 bases between. The CDR3 extends over 12 amino acids. This chain connects TRBV10-3 to TRBJ2-7; D gene uncertain. The receptor was derived from a woman in her thirties in good health. The sample comprised blood. The CDR3 DNA sequence: TGTGCCATCAGTGAGAGGACCTACGAGCAGTACTTC. Amino acids: CAISERTYEQYF.